This TCR beta chain was documented in a study of blood T cell repertoires in COVID-19. Clones were read by immunoSEQ multiplex PCR, and TCRdb kept only the in-frame ones, dropping some. This sample has 170,000 or so clones, with roughly 87% found just once. In terms of age and location, participants ranged from roughly 18 to 95 years and lived in about 25 US areas. Cohort assignment relied on participant-reported clinical history. V was shortened by 4 bases and J by 5 bases, with 11 bases between the two germline ends. The length of the CDR3 is 14 residues. The germline V gene encodes CDR1 MGHRA and CDR2 YSYEKL.

Specimen: PBMCs or T cells enriched from blood (not recorded which). This chain uses TRBV4-1 with TRBJ2-2; maybe TRBD2 (6 bases). The clonotype was recovered from a woman aged 50 to 60 who had recovered from COVID-19. The CDR3: CASSLGRGTGELFF. The CDR3 nucleotides read TGCGCCAGCAGCCTGGGACGGGGGACCGGGGAGCTGTTTTTT.